Listed here is a single T cell receptor beta chain. The CDR3 totals 17 residues. Trimming cost V 3 bases and J 0 bases; bases outside gene matches: 8. CDR1 and CDR2 from the germline V gene are LNHNV and YYDKDF (reference sequence). This sample is part of a study of technical replicates of blood from a handful of donors. Produced via immunoSEQ multiplex PCR; TCRdb's table is partial and in-frame only. This table has tens of thousands of clones, roughly nine tenths appearing once. Material for sequencing was T cells isolated from PBMCs. This clonotype originated in a human donor in good health. The genes are TRBV15 and TRBJ1-1, with 9 bases matching TRBD1. The CDR3 nucleotides are TGTGCCACCAGCAGGGGCGGGACAGGGCTAATGAACACTGAAGCTTTCTTT. Its protein is CATSRGGTGLMNTEAFF.